These 27 T cell receptor beta chains were all obtained from the same sample, sequenced in a study of T cell responses to AZD1222 COVID-19 vaccine. TCRdb's table, derived via immunoSEQ multiplex PCR, lists solely in-frame clones and lacks some. The sample includes 150,000 to 200,000 clones, roughly 91% seen only once; the top ten take around 0.93%. The sequences come from peripheral blood, collected 28 days after the second dose of the MenACWY control vaccine. These receptors originate from an adult who received the MenACWY meningococcal vaccine as a control.

The genes are TRBV6-5 and TRBJ1-2; D is ambiguous. From germline, CDR1 is MNHEY and CDR2 SVGAGI. The CDR3 contains 13 residues. V lost 6 bases and J lost 2, with 10 bases in between. For the CDR3, the DNA is TGTGCCAGCAGCAATAACTGGAACTATGGCTACACCTTC. Translation: CASSNNWNYGYTF.

The chain employs TRBV7-2 and TRBJ1-1; D possibly corresponds to TRBD1 (5 bases). The CDR3 runs to 15 residues. V lost 5 bases and J 4 bases, leaving 17 bases between the germline ends. In germline, CDR1 is SGHTA, CDR2 FQGNSA. The CDR3 region is CASSHPWGRTTEAFF. For the CDR3, the DNA is TGTGCCAGCAGCCACCCTTGGGGGAGGACCACTGAAGCTTTCTTT.

There are a few counts of this clone. The chain couples TRBV5-1 to TRBJ1-2; TRBD1 might be the D (6 bases). V lost 2 bases and J 6 bases, leaving 17 bases between the germline ends. Germline lookup yields CDR1 SGHRS and CDR2 YFSETQ. This CDR3 spans 15 amino acids. The CDR3, as DNA: TGCGCCAGCAGCTTTTTACCACAGGGCGAGGATGGCTACACCTTC. Protein sequence: CASSFLPQGEDGYTF.

The chain combines TRBV28 with TRBJ2-4, with D tentatively TRBD1 or TRBD2 (5 bases each). The V end lost 3 bases, the J end lost 1 base, and 10 bases lay between the germline ends. CDR3 size: 15 residues. Germline assignment: CDR1 MDHEN and CDR2 SYDVKM. The CDR3 DNA sequence: TGTGCCAGCAGTTTGGGGGTCTCGGCCAAAAACATTCAGTACTTC. Protein sequence: CASSLGVSAKNIQYF.

J is TRBJ2-5 and V is TRBV9, with TRBD2 identical over 9 bases. The trim removed 5 bases at V and 3 bases at J, leaving 8 bases unmatched. The CDR3 is 15 residues long. Looked up from germline, CDR1 is SGDLS and CDR2 is YYNGEE. CDR3 sequence: CASSPAGGTKETQYF. The CDR3 nucleotides read TGTGCCAGCAGTCCAGCGGGGGGCACCAAAGAGACCCAGTACTTC.

V is TRBV14 and J is TRBJ1-2, with D unclear. Trimming took 2 bases from V and 7 from J, leaving 17 bases between them. Germline V CDR1 and CDR2: SGHDN, FVKESK. The CDR3 extends over 15 amino acids. The CDR3 is CASSQMGAALSGYTF. DNA for the CDR3: TGTGCCAGCAGCCAAATGGGCGCAGCGTTATCTGGCTACACCTTC. The full variable domain, rest sourced from reference TRBV14 and TRBJ1-2, is EAGVTQFPSHSVIEKGQTVTLRCDPISGHDNLYWYRRVMGKEIKFLLHFVKESKQDESGMPNNRFLAERTGGTYSTLKVQPAELEDSGVYFCASSQMGAALSGYTFGSGTRLTVV.

The chain couples TRBV27 to TRBJ1-2; no definite D call. Trimming shortened V by 2 bases and J by 8 bases, and 12 bases separated the two germline ends. Germline lookup yields CDR1 MNHEY and CDR2 SMNVEV (reference sequence). The CDR3 spans 13 residues. The CDR3 nucleotides are TGTGCCAGCAGTTTAAAGCCGTCTGGCGGCTACACCTTC. Translation: CASSLKPSGGYTF.

This clone was seen a single time. The V and J genes are TRBV28 and TRBJ1-5; D unclear. Per the germline V gene, CDR1 is MDHEN and CDR2 is SYDVKM. The CDR3 is 13 residues long. V was shortened by 7 bases and J by 4 bases, with 11 bases between the two germline ends. CDR3 loop: CASTSSRNQPQHF. The CDR3 DNA follows: TGTGCCAGCACCAGCTCTAGGAATCAGCCCCAGCATTTT. The whole variable domain, filled in from reference TRBV28 and TRBJ1-5, reads DVKVTQSSRYLVKRTGEKVFLECVQDMDHENMFWYRQDPGLGLRLIYFSYDVKMKEKGDIPEGYSVSREKKERFSLILESASTNQTSMYLCASTSSRNQPQHFGDGTRLSIL.

The chain links TRBV18 to TRBJ2-6; D not certain. The length of the CDR3 is 16 residues. Germline V gene lookup returns CDR1 KGHSH and CDR2 LQKENI. V lost 3 bases, J lost 2 bases, and 11 bases lay in between. The CDR3, as DNA: TGTGCCAGCTCACCGAGAGACATTGCTGGGGCCAACGTCCTGACTTTC. Its translation is CASSPRDIAGANVLTF.

The V and J genes are TRBV4-1 and TRBJ1-5, with 8 bases lining up with TRBD1. Germline values: CDR1 MGHRA, CDR2 YSYEKL. V lost 0 bases, J lost 6 bases, and 10 bases stayed unmatched. This CDR3 region has 17 residues. CDR3 DNA sequence: TGCGCCAGCAGCCAAGAGGGACAGGCGAGAGGGCGTCAGCCCCAGCATTTT. It encodes CASSQEGQARGRQPQHF.

The chain links TRBV19 to TRBJ1-5, with D perhaps matching TRBD1 (5 bases). Trimming removed 9 bases at V and 2 bases at J, with 17 bases between. The CDR3 runs to 15 residues. Germline CDR1 and CDR2: LNHDA and SQIVND (reference sequence). The CDR3 reads CASHRVGAGNQPQHF. The CDR3, as DNA: TGTGCCAGCCACCGGGTAGGGGCGGGCAATCAGCCCCAGCATTTT.

The chain uses TRBV5-4 and TRBJ1-2, with 9 positions matching TRBD1. The CDR3 runs 14 residues. From germline, CDR1 is SGHNT and CDR2 YYREEE (reference sequence). Losses at the gene ends were 4 bases for V and 3 bases for J; bases not matched to a gene: 4. The CDR3 protein is CASSVQGAYYGYTF. CDR3 coding DNA: TGTGCCAGCAGCGTACAGGGGGCTTACTATGGCTACACCTTC. The full variable domain, with the rest looked up from reference TRBV5-4 and TRBJ1-2, is ETGVTQSPTHLIKTRGQQVTLRCSSQSGHNTVSWYQQALGQGPQFIFQYYREEENGRGNFPPRFSGLQFPNYSSELNVNALELDDSALYLCASSVQGAYYGYTFGSGTRLTVV.

The chain carries TRBV28 and TRBJ2-7, with TRBD2 as a possible D gene (5 bases). Germline lookup yields CDR1 MDHEN and CDR2 SYDVKM. The V end lost 3 bases, the J end lost 3 bases, and 12 bases lay between the germline ends. This CDR3 contains 14 residues. CDR3 DNA sequence: TGTGCCAGCAGTTTGGCGGGTCGGCTCTACGAGCAGTACTTC. Protein sequence: CASSLAGRLYEQYF.

V and J are TRBV11-3 and TRBJ1-3; 8 bases are shared with TRBD1. This CDR3 is built from 15 residues. V was pared by 4 bases and J by 1 base, with 3 bases of the junction left unmatched. In germline, CDR1 is SGHNT, CDR2 YENEEA. The CDR3 reads CASSSGQGSGNTIYF. In DNA form, the CDR3 reads TGTGCCAGCAGCTCCGGACAGGGATCTGGAAACACCATATATTTT.

This clone occurred a few times. The chain has TRBV28 and TRBJ1-2, with D possibly TRBD1 on 5 matching bases. The CDR3 sequence is 14 residues long. Germline values: CDR1 MDHEN, CDR2 SYDVKM. Trimming cost V 1 base and J 7 bases, with 13 bases left between them. The CDR3 sequence is CASSLSAGRRGYTF. CDR3 nucleotides: TGTGCCAGCAGTTTATCGGCGGGGCGCCGTGGCTACACCTTC.

The rearrangement joins TRBV7-2 to TRBJ2-3; 15 bases are shared with TRBD2. This CDR3 region has 17 residues. Germline V gives CDR1 SGHTA, CDR2 FQGNSA. V dropped 5 bases and J dropped 6; count of bases not matched to a gene: 9. Written as DNA, the CDR3 is TGTGCCAGCAGCGACACCGGACTAGCGGGGGGGCACGATACGCAGTATTTT. It yields the protein CASSDTGLAGGHDTQYF. The whole variable domain, filled in from reference TRBV7-2 and TRBJ2-3, reads GAGVSQSPSNKVTEKGKDVELRCDPISGHTALYWYRQSLGQGLEFLIYFQGNSAPDKSGLPSDRFSAERTGGSVSTLTIQRTQQEDSAVYLCASSDTGLAGGHDTQYFGPGTRLTVL.

V gene TRBV6-5 combines with J gene TRBJ1-2; D may be TRBD1 (6 bases). There are 12 residues in the CDR3. Per germline, CDR1 MNHEY and CDR2 SVGAGI. The V end was cut by 7 bases, the J end by 8 bases, with 14 bases between. The CDR3 DNA is TGTGCCAGCATGAATGGGGGGCGAGGCTACACCTTC. It specifies CASMNGGRGYTF.

A word on this clone: The same CDR3 arises from other DNA sequences in this sample as well. The J gene is TRBJ1-6, the V gene TRBV27; D not resolved. The CDR3 has 15 amino acids. The V end was cut by 2 bases, the J end by 7 bases, with 12 bases between. Germline CDR1 MNHEY, CDR2 SMNVEV (reference sequence). CDR3 coding DNA: TGTGCCAGCAGTTTAACGAGGGTCGGAAATTCACCCCTCCACTTT. Its protein is CASSLTRVGNSPLHF.

The chain is built from TRBV30 and TRBJ2-1; D call uncertain. Germline assignment: CDR1 GTSNPN and CDR2 SVGIG (reference sequence). The CDR3 extends over 13 amino acids. Trimming stripped 1 base from V and 4 bases from J, with 8 bases between. The CDR3 DNA is TGTGCCTGGAGTGCGGAGACTTACAATGAGCAGTTCTTC. This translates into CAWSAETYNEQFF.

The chain couples TRBV10-3 to TRBJ1-2; 8 bases are shared with TRBD1. This CDR3 is 13 amino acids long. V lost 6 bases, J lost 1 base, and 1 base stayed unmatched. CDR1 is ENHRY, CDR2 SYGVKD, per germline. In DNA, the CDR3 is TGTGCCATCAGGGGACAGGATAACTATGGCTACACCTTC. This sequence encodes CAIRGQDNYGYTF.

J is TRBJ1-5 and V is TRBV18; possible D gene TRBD1, 5 bases. Trimming removed 5 bases from V and 7 bases from J, with 12 bases in between. The CDR3 sequence is 13 residues long. Germline values: CDR1 KGHSH, CDR2 LQKENI. The CDR3 bases are TGTGCCAGCTCAGACGGGACGGCCCAGCCCCAGCATTTT. This translates into CASSDGTAQPQHF.

The V gene is TRBV5-1, the J gene TRBJ1-6, with 9 bases lining up with TRBD1. The CDR3 is 15 residues long. The J segment lost 8 bases and the V segment lost 4 bases, leaving 7 bases of the junction unmatched. CDR1 and CDR2 (germline): SGHRS, YFSETQ. CDR3 nucleotides: TGCGCCAGCAGCCGAACAGGGGGCAATGATTCACCCCTCCACTTT. Translated: CASSRTGGNDSPLHF.

This chain links TRBV19 with TRBJ1-2, with TRBD1 identical over 9 bases. Trimming removed 7 bases from V and 1 base from J; junction bases left unmatched: 10. Germline CDR1 reads LNHDA; CDR2 reads SQIVND (reference sequence). The CDR3 runs to 16 residues. CDR3 sequence: CASTIPGQGINYGYTF. DNA for the CDR3: TGTGCCAGTACTATCCCCGGACAGGGGATTAACTATGGCTACACCTTC. The complete variable domain, with remaining parts taken from reference TRBV19 and TRBJ1-2, reads DGGITQSPKYLFRKEGQNVTLSCEQNLNHDAMYWYRQDPGQGLRLIYYSQIVNDFQKGDIAEGYSVSREKKESFPLTVTSAQKNPTAFYLCASTIPGQGINYGYTFGSGTRLTVV.

The gene calls are TRBV28 and TRBJ2-6; D is uncertain. Trimming left V 3 bases short and J 0 bases short, with 6 bases between. The length of the CDR3 is 15 residues. The germline V gene has CDR1 MDHEN and CDR2 SYDVKM. CDR3 sequence (DNA): TGTGCCAGCAGTTTTTCCAGCTCTGGGGCCAACGTCCTGACTTTC. Translation gives CASSFSSSGANVLTF.

The chain links TRBV7-9 to TRBJ1-3; 10 bases fit TRBD1. Germline V gene data show CDR1 as SEHNR and CDR2 as FQNEAQ (reference sequence). The CDR3 length is 17 residues. Trimming at V came to 4 bases and at J to 0 bases, leaving 6 bases not matched to a gene. The CDR3 bases are TGTGCCAGCAGCTCCTGGACAGGGGGTAACTCTGGAAACACCATATATTTT. Encoded protein: CASSSWTGGNSGNTIYF.

V is TRBV7-2 and J is TRBJ2-1; a possible D gene is TRBD1 (6 bases). Trimming left V 5 bases short and J 8 bases short, with 10 bases between. In germline, CDR1 is SGHTA, CDR2 FQGNSA. CDR3 size: 12 residues. CDR3 protein: CASSPQGYEQFF. The DNA for the CDR3 is TGTGCCAGCAGCCCACAGGGATATGAGCAGTTCTTC.

This clone was recorded once. The gene calls are TRBV19 and TRBJ2-1; 7 bases are a match to TRBD2. Looked up from germline, CDR1 is LNHDA and CDR2 is SQIVND (reference sequence). The CDR3 sequence is 15 residues long. J lost 5 bases, V lost 1 base, and 5 bases had no gene match. CDR3 in amino acids: CASSIVSGVHNEQFF. In nucleotides, the CDR3 is TGTGCCAGTAGTATAGTAAGCGGGGTACACAATGAGCAGTTCTTC.